These 24 T cell receptor beta chains were sequenced from one sample in a study of T cells after yellow fever vaccination. One entry per CDR3 protein, called by TCRdb with MiXCR from the 5' RACE reads. Of just under 600,000 distinct CDR3 sequences listed, approximately 13% were seen once; the top ten hold about 14%. Sequenced material: PBMCs, taken on the day of the yellow fever booster vaccination. The source of these receptors is a man between 25 and 39 years old who received the YFV17D yellow fever vaccine.

The rearrangement links TRBV6-5 to TRBJ2-3, with 8 nucleotides matching TRBD1. V shed 0 bases and J 4 bases; nucleotides not matched to a gene: 6. Germline CDR1 is MNHEY and CDR2 is SVGAGI. This CDR3 spans 16 amino acids. CDR3 loop: CASSYSQGAFSDTQYF. The CDR3 DNA reads TGTGCCAGCAGTTACTCGCAGGGGGCGTTCTCAGATACGCAGTATTTT.

This sequence joins TRBV7-2 and TRBJ2-3; 9 positions match TRBD1. Germline V gives CDR1 SGHTA, CDR2 FQGNSA. The CDR3 runs 15 residues. V gave up 2 bases and J gave up 3 bases; unmatched junction bases: 3. The CDR3 nucleotides are TGTGCCAGCAGCTTATCGGGGACAGGGACAGATACGCAGTATTTT. Amino acids: CASSLSGTGTDTQYF.

J is TRBJ1-1 and V is TRBV28; D is unclear. The germline V and J ends were trimmed by 6 bases and 1 base, with 12 bases remaining between them. The CDR3 runs to 14 residues. Germline loops: CDR1 MDHEN, CDR2 SYDVKM. The CDR3 protein is CASRLPSRNTEAFF. The CDR3 DNA reads as TGTGCCAGCAGGTTACCCAGCAGGAACACTGAAGCTTTCTTT.

This clonotype was seen only a few times. V and J are TRBV4-3 and TRBJ2-3; 10 nucleotides match TRBD1. The CDR3 totals 15 residues. The germline V gene encodes CDR1 LGHNA and CDR2 YSLEER. With V trimmed by 3 bases and J by 3 bases, 3 bases remained unmatched. The CDR3 DNA is TGCGCCAGCAGCCAGACAGGGGGCTGGACAGATACGCAGTATTTT. Amino acids: CASSQTGGWTDTQYF.

This clonotype has ten or more counts. The rearrangement links TRBV7-9 to TRBJ2-2; perhaps TRBD1 as D (5 bases). CDR3 length: 14 amino acids. The germline CDR1 and CDR2 sequences are SEHNR and FQNEAQ (reference sequence). Trimming left V 7 bases short and J 4 bases short, with 13 bases between. DNA for the CDR3: TGTGCCAGCATCCCGACAGAGTCCACCGGGGAGCTGTTTTTT. It specifies CASIPTESTGELFF.

This chain links TRBV4-2 with TRBJ2-7; possible D gene TRBD2, 6 bases. The V and J ends lost 0 bases and 7 bases respectively, with 28 bases between them. The CDR3 extends over 19 amino acids. Per germline, CDR1 LGHNA and CDR2 YNFKEQ. This chain's CDR3 is CASSQDWGSSARNEGEQYF. Here the CDR3 DNA reads TGTGCCAGCAGCCAAGATTGGGGTTCTAGCGCCCGAAATGAAGGGGAGCAGTACTTC.

This clonotype was counted between two and nine times. The chain uses TRBV7-3 and TRBJ2-1; 8 bases fit TRBD1. V shed 4 bases and J 7 bases; nucleotides not matched to a gene: 9. The germline CDR1 and CDR2 sequences are SGHTA and FQGTGA. This CDR3 has 15 amino acids. This CDR3 reads CASSSTGGIVNEQFF. Written as DNA, the CDR3 is TGTGCCAGCAGCTCCACAGGGGGGATAGTAAATGAGCAGTTCTTC.

The chain couples TRBV29-1 to TRBJ2-1; 10 bases match TRBD2. The germline V gene has CDR1 SQVTM and CDR2 ANQGSEA. The CDR3 has 13 amino acids. V shed 4 bases, J shed 9 bases, and the junction held 6 bases outside the gene matches. CDR3 sequence: CSVGSSGSGEQFF. The CDR3 bases are TGCAGCGTTGGATCTAGCGGGAGCGGTGAGCAGTTCTTC.

The rearrangement links TRBV20-1 to TRBJ2-2; D possibly matches TRBD1 or TRBD2 (5 bases each). Trimming removed 5 bases from V and 4 bases from J, with 17 bases in between. Germline loops: CDR1 DFQATT, CDR2 SNEGSKA (reference sequence). CDR3 length: 15 amino acids. CDR3 nucleotide sequence: TGCAGTGCTGCCCACCCGGGACGGGGCACCGGGGAGCTGTTTTTT. It encodes CSAAHPGRGTGELFF.

The chain joins TRBV7-2 to TRBJ2-3; D not certain. Looked up from germline, CDR1 is SGHTA and CDR2 is FQGNSA. This CDR3 contains 13 residues. Trimming stripped 3 bases from V and 6 bases from J, with 10 bases between. CDR3 DNA: TGTGCCAGCAGCTTGATGATTCCGGATACGCAGTATTTT. It codes for CASSLMIPDTQYF.

This chain joins TRBV7-2 and TRBJ1-5; D unresolved. The CDR3 has 14 amino acids. Germline assignment: CDR1 SGHTA and CDR2 FQGNSA. V lost 0 bases and J lost 5, with 8 bases in between. The CDR3 protein is CASSLARGHQPQHF. The CDR3 DNA sequence: TGTGCCAGCAGCTTAGCGAGAGGGCATCAGCCCCAGCATTTT. The complete variable domain, with remaining parts taken from reference TRBV7-2 and TRBJ1-5, reads GAGVSQSPSNKVTEKGKDVELRCDPISGHTALYWYRQSLGQGLEFLIYFQGNSAPDKSGLPSDRFSAERTGGSVSTLTIQRTQQEDSAVYLCASSLARGHQPQHFGDGTRLSIL.

This clonotype has only a few counts. V and J are TRBV4-3 and TRBJ2-7; D is undetermined. The CDR3 has 15 residues. Germline V lookup: CDR1 LGHNA, CDR2 YSLEER. Trimming removed 1 base at V and 5 bases at J, with 15 bases between. The CDR3, as DNA: TGCGCCAGCAGCCAAGGGTCGGTCCGCCGCCACGAGCAGTACTTC. This codes for CASSQGSVRRHEQYF.

The V and J genes are TRBV14 and TRBJ2-5, with a tentative D call TRBD1 (6 bases). The CDR3 length is 14 residues. The V gene's germline CDR1 is SGHDN and CDR2 FVKESK. The V and J ends lost 1 base and 5 bases respectively, with 11 bases between them. CDR3 loop: CASSQAGVGETQYF. CDR3 nucleotides: TGTGCCAGCAGCCAAGCAGGGGTCGGGGAGACCCAGTACTTC.

This chain links TRBV18 with TRBJ2-3, with 11 bases fitting TRBD2. Germline V gene data show CDR1 as KGHSH and CDR2 as LQKENI. With V trimmed by 3 bases and J by 1 base, 6 bases remained unmatched. This CDR3 has 17 residues. CDR3 residues: CASSPQPGLAGTDTQYF. The DNA for the CDR3 is TGTGCCAGCTCACCGCAACCGGGACTAGCGGGCACAGATACGCAGTATTTT.

This clonotype has only a few counts. V gene TRBV7-2 combines with J gene TRBJ1-6, with 7 bases aligning to TRBD1. The germline V gene has CDR1 SGHTA and CDR2 FQGNSA. The junction had 10 bases not matched to a gene; V was cut back by 4 bases and J by 10 bases. This CDR3 comprises 15 residues. The CDR3 sequence is CASSSPTGLSSPLHF. CDR3 nucleotides: TGTGCCAGCAGCTCTCCGACAGGGCTGAGCTCACCCCTCCACTTT. The complete variable domain, with remaining parts taken from reference TRBV7-2 and TRBJ1-6, reads GAGVSQSPSNKVTEKGKDVELRCDPISGHTALYWYRQSLGQGLEFLIYFQGNSAPDKSGLPSDRFSAERTGGSVSTLTIQRTQQEDSAVYLCASSSPTGLSSPLHFGNGTRLTVT.

Here the CDR3 DNA reads TGTGCCAGCAGCCGATGGACTAGCGGCCTCTACGAGCAGTACTTC. Translated: CASSRWTSGLYEQYF. This chain joins TRBV5-6 and TRBJ2-7, with 10 bases that match TRBD2. Trimming at V came to 4 bases and at J to 3 bases, leaving 7 bases not matched to a gene. Germline V lookup: CDR1 SGHDT, CDR2 YYEEEE. The CDR3 runs to 15 residues.

This clonotype was seen only once. The rearrangement links TRBV4-1 to TRBJ1-2, with 7 bases fitting TRBD1. This CDR3 has 18 amino acids. Trimming at V came to 0 bases and at J to 8 bases, leaving 18 bases not matched to a gene. Germline loops: CDR1 MGHRA, CDR2 YSYEKL. The DNA for the CDR3 is TGCGCCAGCAGCCAAGATAGAAAGGGGGCCAACCCGTGGGCCGGCTACACCTTC. Amino acids: CASSQDRKGANPWAGYTF.

This clonotype was observed a few times. The gene calls are TRBV5-1 and TRBJ1-2; 8 nucleotides align to TRBD1. V lost 4 bases to trimming and J lost 8 bases; unmatched junction nucleotides: 4. Looked up from germline, CDR1 is SGHRS and CDR2 is YFSETQ. The CDR3 runs to 12 residues. The CDR3 spells CASSPGQGGYTF. In DNA form, the CDR3 reads TGCGCCAGCAGCCCCGGACAGGGCGGCTACACCTTC.

This chain links TRBV4-2 with TRBJ1-4, with 7 bases lining up with TRBD1. Germline CDR1 reads LGHNA; CDR2 reads YNFKEQ. J lost 8 bases, V lost 5 bases, and 8 bases had no gene match. This CDR3 is 14 amino acids long. As DNA, the CDR3 is TGTGCCAGCAGCGGGGGACAGACCGTCGAAAAACTGTTTTTT. It codes for CASSGGQTVEKLFF.

V gene TRBV20-1 combines with J gene TRBJ2-1; D unresolved. The CDR3 contains 12 residues. Looked up from germline, CDR1 is DFQATT and CDR2 is SNEGSKA (reference sequence). The V end was cut by 7 bases, the J end by 3 bases, with 10 bases between. The CDR3: CSVILDYNEQFF. CDR3 DNA sequence: TGCAGTGTTATTTTGGACTACAATGAGCAGTTCTTC.

This clonotype was observed a few times. The V and J genes are TRBV19 and TRBJ1-4; maybe TRBD1 (6 bases). CDR3 length: 12 amino acids. Per the germline V gene, CDR1 is LNHDA and CDR2 is SQIVND (reference sequence). Trimming left V 5 bases short and J 6 bases short, with 7 bases between. The CDR3 nucleotides read TGTGCCAGTAGTCGACAGGATGAAAAACTGTTTTTT. Translation: CASSRQDEKLFF.

This chain uses TRBV29-1 with TRBJ2-3; TRBD1 is a possible D gene (6 bases). The V gene lost 0 bases and the J gene lost 6 bases, with 16 bases spanning the gap. Germline V gene data show CDR1 as SQVTM and CDR2 as ANQGSEA. The CDR3 is 15 amino acids. CDR3 in DNA: TGCAGCGTTGAAGATCTGGGACAACCTATGGATACGCAGTATTTT. Protein sequence: CSVEDLGQPMDTQYF.

This clonotype was detected only a few times. The CDR3 reads CSVVDGATGELFF. DNA for the CDR3: TGCAGCGTTGTGGACGGGGCCACCGGGGAGCTGTTTTTT. The chain uses TRBV29-1 and TRBJ2-2; either TRBD1 or TRBD2 may supply D (5 bases each). From germline, CDR1 is SQVTM and CDR2 ANQGSEA. Between the trimmed V and J ends, which lost 4 bases and 4 bases, there was a span of 10 bases. The CDR3 runs to 13 residues.

This clonotype was found a few times. The CDR3 protein is CASSPGQGLNEQYF. In DNA form, the CDR3 reads TGTGCCAGCTCACCGGGACAGGGCCTCAACGAGCAGTACTTC. The V and J genes are TRBV18 and TRBJ2-7; 9 nucleotides line up with TRBD1. V gave up 3 bases and J gave up 5 bases; unmatched junction bases: 5. Germline V lookup: CDR1 KGHSH, CDR2 LQKENI. The CDR3 is 14 amino acids. Supplemented by reference TRBV18 and TRBJ2-7, the full variable domain reads NAGVMQNPRHLVRRRGQEARLRCSPMKGHSHVYWYRQLPEEGLKFMVYLQKENIIDESGMPKERFSAEFPKEGPSILRIQQVVRGDSAAYFCASSPGQGLNEQYFGPGTRLTVT.